The present T cell receptor beta chain was sequenced within a study of cytomegalovirus exposure and HLA in healthy donors. Turning to the study itself: Inside one of the first data releases sat around 80 million unique TCRs taken from HLA-typed donors.

Overall study findings and caveats: According to a later analysis, most TCR beta chains associated with CMV appeared HLA-restricted.

CDR1 is SGHRS and CDR2 is YFSETQ in the germline V gene. The length of the CDR3 is 13 residues. Worth noting for this clone: Its cognate antigen is unknown. A read error may account for a junction end that differs from germline.

In the PCR, 60 Vbeta and 13 Jbeta primers were used. The table came from immunoSEQ multiplex PCR; TCRdb's copy has only in-frame clones and leaves some out. The sample records about 120,000 clones, around 70% being singletons. The material sequenced was PBMCs. The receptor was derived from a woman in her 40s in good health and CMV-seropositive. The chain employs TRBV5-1 and TRBJ1-1; maybe TRBD1 (6 bases). The CDR3 nucleotides are TGCGCCAGCAGCTCGAACCGGGACACGGAAGCTTTCTTT. Translating gives CASSSNRDTEAFF.